The clone carrying this T cell receptor (beta chain) appeared once. Produced via immunoSEQ multiplex PCR; TCRdb's table is partial and in-frame only. The data show around 2.5 million clones, under 95% seen once. This entry comes from a study of shared clonotypes between healthy human individuals. This sequence originates from a man between 18 and 29 years old in good health. Some clones in this sample may be carry-over from other donors' samples. What was sequenced was naive CD4+ T cells from PBMCs. Subset indicated: CD45RA+ positively selected.

The CDR3 DNA reads as TGTGCCAGCAGTTTATTCCCCATTGGACAGGGGCGTAGCAATCAGCCCCAGCATTTT. This codes for CASSLFPIGQGRSNQPQHF. This chain links TRBV28 with TRBJ1-5; 9 bases map to TRBD1. Germline CDR1 is MDHEN and CDR2 is SYDVKM. V was pared by 1 base and J by 0 bases, with 10 bases of the junction left unmatched. The CDR3 runs 19 residues.